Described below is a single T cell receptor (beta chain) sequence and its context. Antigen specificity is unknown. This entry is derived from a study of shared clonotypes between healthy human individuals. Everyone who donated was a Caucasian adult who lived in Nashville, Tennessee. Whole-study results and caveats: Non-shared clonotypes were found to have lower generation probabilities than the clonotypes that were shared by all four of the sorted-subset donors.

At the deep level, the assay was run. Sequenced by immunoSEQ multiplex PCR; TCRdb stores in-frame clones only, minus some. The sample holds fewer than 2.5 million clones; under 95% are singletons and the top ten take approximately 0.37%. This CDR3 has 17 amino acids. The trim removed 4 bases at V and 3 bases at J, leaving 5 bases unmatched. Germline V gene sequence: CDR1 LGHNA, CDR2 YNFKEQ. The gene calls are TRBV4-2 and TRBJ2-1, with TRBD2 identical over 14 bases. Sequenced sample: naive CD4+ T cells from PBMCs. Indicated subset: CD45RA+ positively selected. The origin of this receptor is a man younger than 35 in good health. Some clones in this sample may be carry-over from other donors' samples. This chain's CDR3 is CASSPRLAGGIYNEQFF. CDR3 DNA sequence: TGTGCCAGCAGCCCCCGACTAGCGGGAGGGATCTACAATGAGCAGTTCTTC.